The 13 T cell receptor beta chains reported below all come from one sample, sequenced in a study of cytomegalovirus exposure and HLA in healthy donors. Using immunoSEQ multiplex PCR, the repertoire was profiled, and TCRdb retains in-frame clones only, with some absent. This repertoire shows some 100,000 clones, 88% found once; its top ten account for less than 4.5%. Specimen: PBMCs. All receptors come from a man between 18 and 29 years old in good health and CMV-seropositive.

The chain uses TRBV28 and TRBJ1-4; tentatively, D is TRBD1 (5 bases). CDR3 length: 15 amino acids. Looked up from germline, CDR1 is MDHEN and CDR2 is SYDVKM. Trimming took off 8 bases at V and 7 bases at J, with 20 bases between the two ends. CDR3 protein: CASLKPRQPGEKLFF. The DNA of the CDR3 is TGTGCCAGCCTGAAGCCGCGACAGCCGGGTGAAAAACTGTTTTTT.

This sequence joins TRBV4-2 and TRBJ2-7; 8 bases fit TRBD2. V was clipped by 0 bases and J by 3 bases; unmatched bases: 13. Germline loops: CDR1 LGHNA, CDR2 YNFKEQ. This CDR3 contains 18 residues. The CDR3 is CASSQDYRLREGVYEQYF. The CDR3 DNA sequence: TGTGCCAGCAGCCAAGACTACAGGCTCCGGGAGGGAGTCTACGAGCAGTACTTC.

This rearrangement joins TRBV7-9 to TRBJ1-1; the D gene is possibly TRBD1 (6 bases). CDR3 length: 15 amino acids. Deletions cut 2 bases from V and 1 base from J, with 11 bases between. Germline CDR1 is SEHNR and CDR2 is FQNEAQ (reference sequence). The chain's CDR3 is CASSLTDRPNTEAFF. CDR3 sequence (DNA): TGTGCCAGCAGCTTAACCGACAGGCCGAACACTGAAGCTTTCTTT.

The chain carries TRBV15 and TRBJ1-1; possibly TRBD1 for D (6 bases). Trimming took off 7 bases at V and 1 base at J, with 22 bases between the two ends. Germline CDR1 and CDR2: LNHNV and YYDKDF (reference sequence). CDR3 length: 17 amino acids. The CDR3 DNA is TGTGCCACCAACTCCAGGGCGGGGGGGCGCAGGAACACTGAAGCTTTCTTT. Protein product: CATNSRAGGRRNTEAFF.

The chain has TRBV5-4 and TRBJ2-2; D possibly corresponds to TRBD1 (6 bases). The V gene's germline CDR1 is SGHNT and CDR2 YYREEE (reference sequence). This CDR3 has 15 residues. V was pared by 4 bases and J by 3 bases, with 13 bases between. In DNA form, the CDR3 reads TGTGCCAGCAGCCATGGACAGATGTACACCGGGGAGCTGTTTTTT. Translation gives CASSHGQMYTGELFF.

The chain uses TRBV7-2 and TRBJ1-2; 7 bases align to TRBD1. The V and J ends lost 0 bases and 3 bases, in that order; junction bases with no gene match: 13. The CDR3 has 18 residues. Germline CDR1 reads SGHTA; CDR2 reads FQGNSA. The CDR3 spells CASSLASGQADIYYGYTF. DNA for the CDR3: TGTGCCAGCAGCTTAGCTTCTGGACAGGCGGATATCTACTATGGCTACACCTTC.

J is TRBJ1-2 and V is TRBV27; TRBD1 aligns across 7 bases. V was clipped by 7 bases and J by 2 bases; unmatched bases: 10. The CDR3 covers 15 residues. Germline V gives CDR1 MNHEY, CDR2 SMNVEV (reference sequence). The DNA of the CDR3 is TGTGCCAGCAAACCGAAAGGGGGCCTGAACTATGGCTACACCTTC. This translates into CASKPKGGLNYGYTF.

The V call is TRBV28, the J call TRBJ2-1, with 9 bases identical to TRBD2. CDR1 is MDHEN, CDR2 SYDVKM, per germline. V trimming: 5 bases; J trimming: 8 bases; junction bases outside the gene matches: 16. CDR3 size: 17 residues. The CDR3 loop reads CASSPTRGRGGRDEQFF. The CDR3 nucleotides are TGTGCCAGCAGTCCCACCCGGGGGCGGGGGGGCCGTGATGAGCAGTTCTTC.

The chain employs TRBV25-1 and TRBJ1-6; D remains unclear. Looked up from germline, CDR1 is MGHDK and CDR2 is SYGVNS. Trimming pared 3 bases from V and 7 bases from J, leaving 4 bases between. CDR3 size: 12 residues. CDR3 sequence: CASSEQNSPLHF. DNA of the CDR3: TGTGCCAGCAGTGAGCAGAATTCACCCCTCCACTTT.

CDR3 in DNA: TGCGCCAGCAGCTTAGGGACTAGCGGGGCGAACACCGGGGAGCTGTTTTTT. Protein product: CASSLGTSGANTGELFF. The chain carries TRBV5-1 and TRBJ2-2, with TRBD2 matching 13 bases. Germline lookup yields CDR1 SGHRS and CDR2 YFSETQ. With V trimmed by 2 bases and J by 0 bases, 1 base remained unmatched. The CDR3 loop spans 17 amino acids.

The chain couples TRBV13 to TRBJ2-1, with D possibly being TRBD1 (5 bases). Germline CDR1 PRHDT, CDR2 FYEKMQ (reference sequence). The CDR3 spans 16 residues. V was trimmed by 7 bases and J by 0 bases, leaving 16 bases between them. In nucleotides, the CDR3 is TGTGCCAGCACCGAAGGGGCAGACAGCTCCTACAATGAGCAGTTCTTC. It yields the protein CASTEGADSSYNEQFF.

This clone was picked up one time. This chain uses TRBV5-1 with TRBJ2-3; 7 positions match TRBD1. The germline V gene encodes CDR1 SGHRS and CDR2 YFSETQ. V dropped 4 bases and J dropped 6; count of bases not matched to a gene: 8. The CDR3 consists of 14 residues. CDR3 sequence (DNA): TGCGCCAGCAGCCTCCAGACAGGGCCCGATACGCAGTATTTT. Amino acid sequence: CASSLQTGPDTQYF.

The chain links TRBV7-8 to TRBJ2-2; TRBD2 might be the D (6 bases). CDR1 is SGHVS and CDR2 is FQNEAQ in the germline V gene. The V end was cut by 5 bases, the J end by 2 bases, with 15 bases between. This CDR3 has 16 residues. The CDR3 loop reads CASSPYSGLNTGELFF. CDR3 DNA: TGTGCCAGCAGCCCCTACTCCGGACTAAACACCGGGGAGCTGTTTTTT.